This TCR beta chain comes out of a study of shared clonotypes between healthy human individuals. Data came from immunoSEQ multiplex PCR; TCRdb stores just in-frame clones and leaves some out. The sample shows about 680,000 clones, under 95% of them seen only once. The V and J ends lost 4 bases and 3 bases, in that order; junction bases with no gene match: 4. Germline V CDR1 and CDR2: SQVTM, ANQGSEA. The CDR3 is 13 residues long. CD45RO-negative CD8 cells positively selected for CCR7 made up the naive population, which excluded terminally differentiated effector memory CD45RA+ cells. Participating donors were healthy, HIV-negative adults free of recent acute infections or vaccinations.

V is TRBV29-1 and J is TRBJ2-7; 9 nucleotides align to TRBD1. The sequence derives from a man aged 25-40 years in good health. Sequenced input: naive CD8+ T cells sorted from blood. The CDR3 DNA reads as TGCAGCGTTGTGGGACAGGGAGACTACGAGCAGTACTTC. Protein: CSVVGQGDYEQYF.